The clone carrying this TCR beta chain was seen more than once but under ten times. Antigen: not known. The CDR3 loop spans 14 amino acids. Trimming removed 5 bases from V and 1 base from J, with 13 bases in between. Per germline, CDR1 SGHTS and CDR2 YDEGEE. Amplification of TCR beta CDR3 regions used RNA as the template. First-round RT-PCR with HTBI primers amplified the TCR CDR3 region. TCRdb re-called the multiplex PCR reads with MiXCR, one entry per CDR3 protein. This sample carries some 490,000 distinct CDR3 sequences, 22% of them seen once, and the ten largest clones take around 54%. The data stem from a study of T cells in Graves' hyperthyroidism and ophthalmopathy. Inclusion characteristics of ophthalmopathy patients comprised a Clinical Activity Score of at least 3, a NOSPECS grade of at least 4, and duration under 3 months. Notes on the study in general: Stable hyperthyroidism and ophthalmopathy were separated using 13 V-J signatures.

Material for sequencing was blood. This receptor was taken from a woman in her seventies with Graves' ophthalmopathy. J is TRBJ2-7 and V is TRBV5-8; possible D gene TRBD2, 6 bases. The chain's CDR3 is CASRAMGGSYEQYF. The CDR3 DNA follows: TGTGCCAGCAGGGCAATGGGGGGATCCTACGAGCAGTACTTC.